This T cell receptor beta chain appears in the sequencing data of a study of T cell repertoires in aging, cancer and after chemotherapy. Overall study: Chronic lymphocytic leukemia patients on fludarabine- or bendamustine-based regimens gave paired samples before and after chemotherapy. The full dataset contained several million TCR reads.

The template was genomic DNA from peripheral blood, not RNA. Germline CDR1 and CDR2: SQVTM and ANQGSEA. V shed 4 bases and J 1 base; nucleotides not matched to a gene: 6. The CDR3 sequence is 15 residues long. This clonotype has a handful of counts. Multiplex touch-down PCR with TRB-A/B primers amplified rearranged V-D-J TRB sequences. TCRdb reprocessed the multiplex PCR reads via MiXCR and lists one record per CDR3 protein. The table shows about 1,800 distinct CDR3 sequences, with under 60% occurring only once. This sequence was found in a human donor with a blood cancer. The sequenced material came from blood. J is TRBJ2-3 and V is TRBV29-1; 9 bases map to TRBD2. The CDR3 reads CSVGGAGGGTDTQYF. CDR3 DNA sequence: TGCAGCGTTGGGGGTGCGGGAGGGGGCACAGATACGCAGTATTTT.